This TCR beta chain originates from a study of blood T cells in healthy people across ages. Per sample, no less than 5.5 micrograms of total RNA were extracted. It was with a sample-barcoded 5' primer and a J-beta primer mix that a second PCR of about 6 to 11 cycles was run. TCRdb reanalysed the 5' RACE reads using MiXCR and keeps one entry per CDR3 protein. The profile shows roughly 800,000 distinct CDR3 sequences, roughly 50% of them singletons. Sequenced material: blood. The receptor was derived from an elderly man in good health.

CDR3 DNA: TGTGCCAGCAGTTCGATGACAAAAGCCGAGCAGTACTTC. Translated: CASSSMTKAEQYF. The V gene is TRBV27, the J gene TRBJ2-7; D call uncertain. Trimming cost V 4 bases and J 6 bases, with 13 bases left between them. Germline V lookup: CDR1 MNHEY, CDR2 SMNVEV (reference sequence). CDR3 length equals 13 residues.